The TCR beta chain under discussion was sequenced for a study of blood T cell repertoires in COVID-19. The germline V gene has CDR1 MNHNY and CDR2 SVGAGI (reference sequence). The CDR3 totals 13 residues. V gave up 4 bases and J gave up 4 bases, with 10 bases separating them. Under the authors' procedure: Reference gene primer amplification in the assay estimated nucleated cell counts. Data came from immunoSEQ multiplex PCR; TCRdb stores just in-frame clones and leaves some out. V and J calls and clone size are as listed in that table; D and trimming were resolved from the DNA. The table has over 70,000 clones, roughly four fifths seen once.

This TCR was sampled from a man aged 60 to 69 with acute or convalescent COVID-19. Sample: peripheral blood. This chain uses TRBV6-6 with TRBJ1-2; D is possibly TRBD1 (5 bases). In nucleotides, the CDR3 is TGTGCCAGCAGTTCCAAAGACAGCTATGGCTACACCTTC. It is translated as CASSSKDSYGYTF.